Shown below are 8 T cell receptor beta chains from a single sample sequenced in a study of CD8+ T cells in alopecia areata. Extracted RNA was reverse transcribed, and the resulting cDNA served as sequencing template. TCRdb keeps only in-frame clones here, not all; method: immunoSEQ multiplex PCR. The sample has more than 95,000 clones, approximately 84% seen once. The treatment here: oral pan-JAK inhibitor, 5-10 mg twice daily. Source: CD8+ T cells sorted from blood, taken between weeks 30 and 35, from a patient treated with tofacitinib. Receptor source: a human donor with alopecia areata.

The chain combines TRBV27 with TRBJ1-6; D remains unclear. The germline V gene has CDR1 MNHEY and CDR2 SMNVEV (reference sequence). The V and J ends lost 4 bases and 10 bases respectively, with 5 bases between them. This CDR3 has 11 amino acids. DNA of the CDR3: TGTGCCAGCAGTTCGGGGTCACCCCTCCACTTT. The encoded protein is CASSSGSPLHF.

The V call is TRBV7-9, the J call TRBJ1-1; D is undetermined. V was clipped by 6 bases and J by 0 bases, with 11 bases between them. The CDR3 runs 14 residues. Germline CDR1 is SEHNR and CDR2 is FQNEAQ (reference sequence). CDR3 bases: TGTGCCAGCAGGGCCCCGGTCATGAACACTGAAGCTTTCTTT. This encodes CASRAPVMNTEAFF. The full variable domain, in which reference TRBV7-9 and TRBJ1-1 provide the parts outside the CDR3, is DTGVSQNPRHKITKRGQNVTFRCDPISEHNRLYWYRQTLGQGPEFLTYFQNEAQLEKSRLLSDRFSAERPKGSFSTLEIQRTEQGDSAMYLCASRAPVMNTEAFFGQGTRLTVV.

The chain is built from TRBV27 and TRBJ2-7, with a weak D call TRBD1 (5 bases). The CDR3 is 15 residues long. V was cut by 2 bases and J by 3 bases, with 14 bases left in between. Looked up from germline, CDR1 is MNHEY and CDR2 is SMNVEV (reference sequence). DNA for the CDR3: TGTGCCAGCAGTTTAGTAGGGGTGGCAGTCTACGAGCAGTACTTC. This codes for CASSLVGVAVYEQYF.

The chain combines TRBV27 with TRBJ2-7; D ambiguous. This CDR3 region has 16 residues. CDR1 MNHEY and CDR2 SMNVEV come from the germline V gene (reference sequence). V was trimmed by 3 bases and J by 0 bases, leaving 15 bases between them. The CDR3 DNA reads as TGTGCCAGCAGTTTTTATCCCCCGGGTGCCTCCTACGAGCAGTACTTC. Encoded protein: CASSFYPPGASYEQYF.

The chain uses TRBV6-5 and TRBJ2-7; a weak D match, TRBD1 (5 bases). V lost 2 bases, J lost 0 bases, and 11 bases lay in between. The CDR3 sequence is 15 residues long. CDR1 is MNHEY, CDR2 SVGAGI, per germline. The CDR3 nucleotides read TGTGCCAGCAGTTACGGTCGCGACAGCTCCTACGAGCAGTACTTC. Protein: CASSYGRDSSYEQYF.

The rearrangement links TRBV13 to TRBJ2-7, with D hard to call. The CDR3 spans 12 residues. The V gene lost 0 bases and the J gene lost 6 bases, with 6 bases spanning the gap. Germline assignment: CDR1 PRHDT and CDR2 FYEKMQ (reference sequence). The DNA of the CDR3 is TGTGCCAGCAGCTTAGGCCAGTCCGAGCAGTACTTC. Translation gives CASSLGQSEQYF.

This rearrangement joins TRBV10-3 to TRBJ2-3; 7 bases line up with TRBD2. This CDR3 has 17 residues. J was trimmed by 6 bases and V by 0 bases; bases with no gene match: 12. CDR1 ENHRY and CDR2 SYGVKD come from the germline V gene. CDR3 protein: CAISESLGRAFADTQYF. The CDR3 DNA follows: TGTGCCATCAGTGAGTCGCTAGGGAGGGCCTTCGCTGATACGCAGTATTTT.

The chain couples TRBV29-1 to TRBJ2-2; 11 bases are a match to TRBD1. The CDR3 has 14 residues. After removal of 5 bases from V and 6 bases from J, the junction contained 5 bases not matched to a gene. Germline CDR1 SQVTM, CDR2 ANQGSEA. The CDR3 DNA reads as TGCAGCGTTACCGGGACAGGGGGGGCCGGGGAGCTGTTTTTT. This codes for CSVTGTGGAGELFF.